The text below deals with one T cell receptor beta chain. Its matching antigen is unknown. The sample comes from a study of T cells after yellow fever vaccination. The 5'RACE template-switching step produced TCR cDNA and added a universal primer site and UMIs. TCRdb re-called the 5' RACE reads through MiXCR, storing one row per CDR3 protein. The repertoire has 400,000 to 650,000 distinct CDR3 sequences, around a fifth of them found once; the top ten carry about 17%. Study observations and caveats: FACS-sorted repertoires could harbor abundant contaminating bulk-population clonotypes. The study re-detected most primary-vaccination clones after the booster (96% CD4, roughly 90% CD8).

The input for sequencing was PBMCs, taken approximately 20 days after the first yellow fever vaccination. The clonotype comes from a young man who received the YFV17D yellow fever vaccine.

CDR3 protein: CASSLSGGHQPQHF. CDR3 coding DNA: TGCGCCAGCAGCTTGTCAGGGGGTCATCAGCCCCAGCATTTT. The V call is TRBV5-1, the J call TRBJ1-5; 7 bases are a match to TRBD1. Germline CDR1 SGHRS, CDR2 YFSETQ. With V trimmed by 1 base and J by 5 bases, 3 bases remained unmatched. This CDR3 is 14 amino acids long.